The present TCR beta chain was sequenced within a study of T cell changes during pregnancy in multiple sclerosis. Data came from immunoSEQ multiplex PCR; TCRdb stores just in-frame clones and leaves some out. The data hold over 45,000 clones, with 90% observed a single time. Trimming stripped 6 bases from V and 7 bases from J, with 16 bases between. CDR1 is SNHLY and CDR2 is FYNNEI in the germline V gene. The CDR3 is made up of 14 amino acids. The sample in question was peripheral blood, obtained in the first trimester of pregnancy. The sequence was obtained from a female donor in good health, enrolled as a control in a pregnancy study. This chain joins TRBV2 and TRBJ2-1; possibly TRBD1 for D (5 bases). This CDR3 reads CASRPAQGENEQFF. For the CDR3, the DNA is TGTGCCAGCAGACCAGCACAAGGGGAAAATGAGCAGTTCTTC.